These 10 T cell receptor beta chains share one sample of origin, sequenced in a study of metastatic and nonmetastatic thyroid tumors. All patients were treatment-naive before thyroid surgery. TCRdb ran MiXCR on the PCR reads. The table has over 10,000 clones, around 33% seen once; the top ten hold less than 20%. The sample taken for sequencing was tumor tissue. Every receptor here comes from a male donor with papillary thyroid cancer or a benign thyroid nodule (not recorded which). Some clones in this sample may be carry-over from other donors' samples.

This rearrangement joins TRBV12-3 or TRBV12-4 to TRBJ1-1; D gene ambiguous. Deletions cut 5 bases from V and 1 base from J, with 11 bases between. There are 14 residues in the CDR3. CDR3 loop: CASSHGLTNTEAFF. CDR3 sequence (DNA): TGTGCCAGCAGTCATGGACTGACGAACACTGAAGCTTTCTTT.

This clone is categorized as medium-sized. Relative to the germline gene, one junction end is altered; a read error may explain this. Other nucleotide sequences from this sample produce the same CDR3. The chain uses TRBV5-1 and TRBJ2-1; unclear D gene. The CDR3 consists of 15 residues. CDR1 and CDR2 from the germline V gene are SGHRS and YFSETQ. The CDR3 here is CASSLVSLSYNEQFF. For the CDR3, the DNA is TGCGCCAGTAGCTTGGTATCCCTCTCCTACAATGAGCAGTTCTTC.

The chain employs TRBV7-9 and TRBJ2-1; D is ambiguous. The V end lost 7 bases, the J end lost 4 bases, and 11 bases lay between the germline ends. Germline V gives CDR1 SEHNR, CDR2 FQNEAQ (reference sequence). The CDR3 contains 13 residues. This CDR3 reads CASIFSVYNEQFF. CDR3 bases: TGTGCCAGCATCTTCTCAGTATACAATGAGCAGTTCTTC. The complete variable domain, with remaining parts taken from reference TRBV7-9 and TRBJ2-1, reads DTGVSQNPRHKITKRGQNVTFRCDPISEHNRLYWYRQTLGQGPEFLTYFQNEAQLEKSRLLSDRFSAERPKGSFSTLEIQRTEQGDSAMYLCASIFSVYNEQFFGPGTRLTVL.

This clone was observed many times. V and J are TRBV3-1 and TRBJ2-1; possibly TRBD2 for D (5 bases). This CDR3 is built from 15 residues. Trimming removed 4 bases at V and 5 bases at J, with 15 bases between. Germline-derived CDR1 and CDR2 are LGHDT and YNNKEL (reference sequence). The CDR3 is CASSRGSAGNNEQFF. The CDR3 bases are TGTGCCAGCAGCCGTGGGAGCGCCGGAAACAATGAGCAGTTCTTC.

In its sample, this clone ranks as medium-sized (0.01 to 0.1%). The chain employs TRBV3-1 and TRBJ1-6, with D maybe TRBD1 (5 bases). The V and J ends lost 6 bases and 8 bases respectively, with 14 bases between them. The germline V gene has CDR1 LGHDT and CDR2 YNNKEL (reference sequence). The CDR3 contains 14 residues. CDR3 nucleotide sequence: TGTGCCAGCAGTCATCAGGCGGGGGATTCACCCCTCCACTTT. Residues: CASSHQAGDSPLHF.

At least ten counts were recorded for this clone. The chain recombines TRBV9 with TRBJ2-5, with D perhaps matching TRBD2 (5 bases). Germline lookup yields CDR1 SGDLS and CDR2 YYNGEE. V lost 0 bases to trimming and J lost 4 bases, with 13 bases between them. CDR3 size: 15 residues. The CDR3 bases are TGTGCCAGCAGCGTAGACACGGGGTTAGGAGAGACCCAGTACTTC. Translating it yields CASSVDTGLGETQYF.

The genes are TRBV24-1 and TRBJ2-1; the D gene is possibly TRBD2 (6 bases). V gave up 4 bases and J gave up 8 bases, with 17 bases separating them. Germline-derived CDR1 and CDR2 are KGHDR and SFDVKD. This CDR3 comprises 15 residues. The DNA for the CDR3 is TGTGCCACCAGTGAGGGGCGGGATGGGGTCGATGAGCAGTTCTTC. Translated, it gives CATSEGRDGVDEQFF.

This clone showed up just a few times. This sequence joins TRBV12-3 or TRBV12-4 and TRBJ1-4; D gene uncertain. The germline V and J ends were trimmed by 10 bases and 2 bases, with 14 bases remaining between them. There are 14 residues in the CDR3. CDR3 sequence: CATQKGGTNEKLFF. The CDR3 DNA reads TGTGCCACCCAGAAGGGCGGGACTAATGAAAAACTGTTTTTT.

This clone has a count of ten or more. This may be a read error, as it is one base from a much larger clone. The sample contains more than one DNA sequence encoding this CDR3. The rearrangement links TRBV20-1 to TRBJ1-4; D not resolved. There are 15 residues in the CDR3. The germline CDR1 and CDR2 sequences are DFQATT and SNEGSKA (reference sequence). CDR3 amino acids: CSARKDPTTNEKLFF. CDR3 nucleotide sequence: TGCAGCGCTAGAAAGGACCCTACAACTAATGAAAAACTGTTTTTT.

This clone has a count of ten or more. The chain recombines TRBV11-1 with TRBJ2-3; 10 bases line up with TRBD1. The CDR3 is 15 amino acids. Per the germline V gene, CDR1 is SGHAT and CDR2 is FQDESV (reference sequence). V shed 7 bases and J 6 bases; nucleotides not matched to a gene: 10. CDR3 nucleotides: TGTGCCAGCAACTACGACAGGGGGCGTTCGGATACGCAGTATTTT. Its translation: CASNYDRGRSDTQYF.